The table lists the clone carrying this T cell receptor (beta chain) with many counts. Its antigen is not known. The sample is drawn from a study of T cell repertoires in cytomegalovirus infection. Background on the study: CMV epitopes that were recently identified and HLA-C-restricted were used alongside well-studied HLA-B-restricted ones. TCR beta signatures that were public indicated CMV infection and matching HLA type.

Germline loops: CDR1 MNHEY, CDR2 SMNVEV (reference sequence). There are 15 residues in the CDR3. V lost 5 bases and J lost 7, with 20 bases in between. TCRdb ran MiXCR on the reads and lists one entry per CDR3 protein. The sample has about 69,000 distinct CDR3 sequences, about 30% seen once; the top ten hold 50% to 70%. Notes on the study in general: The response measured ex vivo was dominated by TCR beta clonotypes (HLA-C-restricted and CMV-specific). CMV carriers having the relevant HLA were flagged by cumulative public TCR beta family frequency.

V and J are TRBV27 and TRBJ1-1; TRBD1 is a possible D gene (5 bases). The input for sequencing was CD8+ T cells from cultured PBMCs, taken from culture after CMV antigen stimulation. The TCR sequence derives from a human donor in good health (CMV status not recorded). Some clones in this sample may be carry-over from other donors' samples. The CDR3 DNA reads as TGTGCCAGCAGTCTCAGGGCCTCAAAGGGAATTGAAGCTTTCTTT. Translating gives CASSLRASKGIEAFF.